This T cell receptor (beta chain) comes out of a study of cytomegalovirus exposure and HLA in healthy donors (dated by TCRdb to between 2016 and 2019). Regarding the study in general: An earlier analysis of roughly 500 of the donors reported roughly 300 Gb of sequence data and some 110 million unique TCR beta sequences obtained from around 180 million T cells. Typing coverage differed by locus: A, B, C, DRB1 and DQB1 were typed in roughly 620-630 donors, DQA1 in about 550, DPA1 in nearly 610, and DPB1 in 450 to 480. To decide whether each TCR beta V gene segment behaved as functional or pseudogenic, an earlier analysis of some 600 of the donors relied on high-throughput TCR beta sequencing. Among the roughly 400 genotyped donors, more than 70% belonged to the genetic ancestry cluster associated with self-reported Caucasian donors. An early release that covered roughly 600 HLA-typed donors contained about 290 gigabases of sequencing data and around 80 million unique TCR sequences. The study combined high-throughput TCR immunosequencing, statistical association of individual TCRs with disease status, and machine learning to predict cytomegalovirus infection status. In the later analysis, no new phenotypic data were used to find candidate immune exposures; instead, reliance was placed on TCR beta sequences and their occurrence across donors. All discovery cohort repertoires had been generated using a single sequencing platform. Because of strong linkage in the cohort, roughly five DR-DQ haplotypes were treated as single units for association and clustering. Across 398 genotyped donors of the cohort, an average of 235,054 unique TCR beta nucleotide sequences per donor were sequenced, and roughly 20% of those sequences were non-productive. Donor age, sex, ethnicity and CMV serostatus were compiled alongside the repertoire data. HLA typing covered class I and class II loci at four-digit resolution. To study patterns of TCR occurrence, a later analysis re-analyzed previously published TCR beta repertoires from hundreds of donors and added high-resolution HLA genotyping. Using immunosequencing, the study profiled T cell repertoires from about 610 subjects and related those repertoires to cytomegalovirus serostatus. A separate validation cohort of about 110 different subjects was used in addition to the approximately 670-subject first cohort. The study was designed to test whether signatures of past pathogen exposure could be identified by cataloging public T cell receptors. Genome-wide SNP genotypes for about 65% of the roughly 670 donors were used in a later genetic analysis, which treated that subset as a discovery cohort. The study at large found these results: The study listed 150 to 200 TCR beta chains as associated with cytomegalovirus. According to the authors, the approach could potentially be generalized to other disease states and immunological phenotypes. Linkage disequilibrium might explain the correlated functional status among segregating V segments, but an unknown experimental factor could not be ruled out. A later genetic analysis associated a missense DCLRE1C variant with V-gene and J-gene trimming of TCR beta chains, and an independent cohort replicated the association. CMV serostatus was the only immune exposure information available for the cohort. A cluster of highly shared sequence variants was judged likely to represent a technical artifact of the sequencing pipeline. A further reported finding was that TCR beta sequences accurately predicted the HLA-A and HLA-B alleles for most subjects in the first cohort. The 87-base-pair reads could not distinguish some IMGT-functional V segments, including TRBV6-2 and TRBV6-3, so those segments were excluded. A later analysis reported that several top co-occurrence clusters appeared linked to parvovirus B19, influenza, CMV and Epstein-Barr virus. According to a later analysis, TCR association rates differed among HLA loci, with DRB1 alleles showing the most associated TCRs and HLA-C alleles showing the fewest. Broadly in line with IMGT annotations, most TCR beta V segments showed up in productive rearrangements about 87% or about 30% of the time in an earlier analysis of 450 to 600 of the donors. Because HLA typing was unavailable for some donors at each locus, only the typed subset was used in association tests. A later genetic analysis reported fewer N-insertions in productive TCRs among donors in an Asian-associated ancestry cluster than the roughly 690-donor mean. The earlier analysis of 450 to 700 of the donors excluded roughly 16 rarely observed V segments, including chromosome 9 orphons, because counts were too low. Presence/absence analyses assumed roughly uniform sequencing depth across donors, an assumption that may not hold. The classifier was reported to diagnose cytomegalovirus status with high specificity and sensitivity in both the original and validation cohorts. This cohort had only TCR beta chains sequenced, and the lack of alpha or paired-chain data limited which features could be detected. Specific HLA alleles were associated with over 15,000 TCR beta sequences at a false discovery rate of 0.05 in a later analysis. In vitro tests confirmed that a few of the cytomegalovirus-associated TCR beta chains recognize cytomegalovirus antigens. In a later analysis, HLA-associated TCR beta chains showed more clonal expansion and lower generation probabilities than non-associated chains that were equally common. When HLA alleles, especially DR and DQ, strongly co-occurred, attributing TCR associations to individual alleles was difficult. In a later analysis, most CMV-associated TCR beta chains were found to appear HLA-restricted, with HLA associations seemingly driven largely by CMV exposure. Most TCR sequences were observed very rarely across donors, whereas some public TCRs were present in many individuals.

The CDR3 runs 14 amino acids, cysteine and phenylalanine included. Here the CDR3 DNA is all that survives: 42 bases in frame from base 1. Relative to germline, V is missing 6 bases and J is missing 8 bases, with 8 bases of the junction outside any gene match. The germline V gene provides CDR1 SNHLY and CDR2 FYNNEI. Details on this clone: Its target antigen remains unknown. No base quality information exists; no much larger clone differs at one position.

The cohort consisted of fewer than 700 healthy bone marrow donors. All cohort members were sampled while nominally healthy, although unrecorded immune exposures were likely present. The donor was CMV seropositive and belonged to the group of some 290 seropositive cohort members. A peripheral blood sample was collected from each donor, and TCR beta sequencing was performed on peripheral blood mononuclear cells. The Qiagen DNeasy Blood Extraction Kit was used to extract genomic DNA from the blood cell samples. Libraries were built with the immunoSEQ multiplex PCR assay. For the multiplex PCR, a mixture combining 60 forward primers for TCR Vbeta segments and 13 reverse primers for TCR Jbeta segments was used. A multiplex PCR assay on genomic DNA amplified the CDR3 region of rearranged TCR beta genes. The amplified TCR beta libraries were sequenced on the Illumina HiSeq System as 87-base-pair reads. The published analysis was carried out like this. A later analysis tallied roughly 76 million unique TCR beta chains across the 550 to 850 repertoires, and about 12 million of those chains were shared by two or more donors. Raw reads were error-corrected and collapsed into unique sequences by a nearest-neighbor algorithm in which closely related sequences were merged to remove PCR and sequencing errors. Alignment of CDR3 sequences to IMGT reference sequences was used to assign V, D and J gene segments. Each retained sequence needed at least a six-nucleotide match to both a V gene segment and a J gene segment. Rearrangements were classified as productive when the CDR3 lacked stop codons and remained in frame with V and J, and all other rearrangements were classified as non-productive. Following IMGT convention, CDR3 was defined as the stretch from the second conserved V-encoded cysteine up to the conserved J-encoded phenylalanine. The earlier analysis of about 620 of the donors excluded sequences that lacked an unambiguous match to a single V gene segment. An earlier analysis of fewer than 650 of the donors classified V segments as functional when productive rearrangements were above 56.7% and as segregating when the standard deviation between donors was above 5%. A statistical classification framework was built to diagnose cytomegalovirus status from the catalog of TCR beta chain sequences. A later analysis assigned V and J genes by comparing TCR nucleotide sequences with IMGT/GENE-DB human TR gene sequences. The TCRdist pipeline was used in a later analysis to assign CDR3 sequences and most-parsimonious VDJ recombination scenarios. A later analysis defined each TCR beta chain by its CDR3 amino acid sequence plus V-gene family, and excluded reads lacking a unique V-gene family. As a way to deal with suspected cross-contamination and a sequencing artifact, a later analysis dropped approximately 590 nucleotide sequences that were highly shared and had low generation probability. For each public chain, a later analysis derived a clonal expansion index from normalized ranks of inferred template counts within each repertoire. A later analysis computed generation probabilities with a VDJ recombination model fitted to out-of-frame rearrangements, and checked the results against IGoR. A later analysis scored TCR-TCR, TCR-HLA and TCR-CMV co-occurrence with hypergeometric tests, applying a repertoire-size bias correction to TCR pairs. False discovery rates were estimated in a later analysis by permuting HLA or CMV assignments 20 times. In a later analysis, co-occurring TCRs were grouped using DBSCAN, with TCRdist sequence similarity added in when clustering inside HLA-allele-positive subsets. Co-occurrence clustering excluded repertoires with fewer than 30,000 or more than 120,000 public chains, plus five with anomalous nucleotide sharing. Drawn from immuneACCESS, this table holds only the in-frame rearrangements with V and J called that TCRdb kept. Clones are partly lost; checked studies trace under half to an unresolved V gene and leave the rest unexplained. D and trimming come from the DNA, and the V and J calls and clone size come from that table. The sample profile shows 60,000 to 70,000 clones; about 80% of them were found once. The top ten clonotypes cover roughly 7.7% of the sample.

The chain uses TRBV2 and TRBJ2-4, with 9 bases matching TRBD1. Sequencing was performed on PBMCs. The source of this sequence is a man aged 60 to 69 in good health and CMV-seropositive. The CDR3 reads as follows: CASRPGQGKYIQYF. The DNA sequence is TGTGCCAGCAGACCGGGACAGGGAAAATACATTCAGTACTTC. When the CDR3 is completed using the reference TRBV2 and TRBJ2-4 genes on either side, the full variable domain is EPEVTQTPSHQVTQMGQEVILRCVPISNHLYFYWYRQILGQKVEFLVSFYNNEISEKSEIFDDQFSVERPDGSNFTLKIRSTKLEDSAMYFCASRPGQGKYIQYFGAGTRLSVL.